The present T cell receptor beta chain was sequenced within a study of neurological immune-mediated disorders. Trimming left V 7 bases short and J 1 base short, with 7 bases between. Germline CDR1 reads SNHLY; CDR2 reads FYNNEI. The CDR3 runs 12 residues. This clonotype was recorded many times. The cDNA came from 5'RACE with 10-nucleotide random UMIs. In TCRdb, the 5' RACE reads were re-called with MiXCR into one record per CDR3 protein. This table has 50,000 to 85,000 distinct CDR3 sequences, roughly 5% appearing once. A total of 2 million PBMCs stored at -80 degrees C provided the unsorted libraries.

Sequenced sample: PBMCs. V gene TRBV2 combines with J gene TRBJ1-1; D gene unclear. The TCR originated in a woman under 40 with multiple sclerosis. In DNA form, the CDR3 reads TGTGCCAGCACCCCCGGGAACACTGAAGCTTTCTTT. Translated: CASTPGNTEAFF.